A selection of T cell receptor beta chains follows, all from one sample in a study of cytomegalovirus exposure and HLA in healthy donors. This table comes from immunoSEQ multiplex PCR, and its TCRdb copy is limited to in-frame clones, with some not included. The specimen's table records 200,000 or so clones. The sample taken for sequencing was PBMCs. These receptors were taken from a boy aged 5-17 years in good health and CMV-seronegative. CDR3s include the opening cysteine and the closing phenylalanine or tryptophan. A D gene is named only where the DNA matches it firmly.

TRBJ2-1	NA	TRBV6-5	TGTGCCAGCAGTTACTCCGCCGGCAATGAGCAGTTCTTC	CASSYSAGNEQFF
TRBJ2-7	NA	TRBV5-1	TGCGCCAGCAGCTTGGGGAGCTCCTACGAGCAGTACTTC	CASSLGSSYEQYF
TRBJ1-5	NA	TRBV27	TGTGCCAGCAGCATTAGACACCAGCCCCAGCATTTT	CASSIRHQPQHF
TRBJ2-1	NA	TRBV5-1	TGCGCCAGCAGAATCACCGCGGGGGCTCAAGCCTACAATGAGCAGTTCTTC	CASRITAGAQAYNEQFF
TRBJ1-1	NA	TRBV7-3	TGTGCCAGCAGCAAGACAGCTGACTTGAACACTGAAGCTTTCTTT	CASSKTADLNTEAFF
TRBJ2-5	TRBD2	TRBV4-1	TGCGCCAGCAGCCAGTTTATATCTAGCGGGGATTTCCAAGAGACCCAGTACTTC	CASSQFISSGDFQETQYF
TRBJ2-1	NA	TRBV7-2	TGTGCCAGCAGCTTAGGCGTGAGCTCCTACAATGAGCAGTTCTTC	CASSLGVSSYNEQFF
TRBJ1-5	TRBD1	TRBV28	TGTGCCAGCGCTAACCTCGACAGGGTGCGTCAGCCCCAGCATTTT	CASANLDRVRQPQHF
TRBJ1-1	NA	TRBV30	TGTGCCTGGAGGGAAGGGGCGGTGAACACTGAAGCTTTCTTT	CAWREGAVNTEAFF
TRBJ1-1	NA	TRBV14	TGTGCCAGCAGCCAAGTTACGGACACTGAAGCTTTCTTT	CASSQVTDTEAFF
TRBJ2-2	NA	TRBV7-9	TGTGCCAGCAGCTTGGACTCGCCGGACGGGGAGCTGTTTTTT	CASSLDSPDGELFF
TRBJ1-6	NA	TRBV2	TGTGCCAGCAGTGAAGAGGGGTTGAGCTCACCCCTCCACTTT	CASSEEGLSSPLHF
TRBJ2-1	NA	TRBV27	TGTGCCAGCCAAGACACCTACTACAATGAGCAGTTCTTC	CASQDTYYNEQFF
TRBJ1-4	NA	TRBV19	TGTGCCAGTAGTTCCAGGGTGGGAACTAATGAAAAACTGTTTTTT	CASSSRVGTNEKLFF
TRBJ1-5	TRBD1	TRBV2	TGTGCCAGCAGCGGGGGACAGGGGAAATATCAGCCCCAGCATTTT	CASSGGQGKYQPQHF
TRBJ1-1	TRBD1	TRBV5-8	TGTGCCAGCAGCTTGGAGGGACAGTACACTGAAGCTTTCTTT	CASSLEGQYTEAFF
TRBJ1-1	TRBD1	TRBV2	TGTGCCAGAAGTGGACAGGGAACAGAAGCTTTCTTT	CARSGQGTEAFF
TRBJ1-1	NA	TRBV30	TGTGCCTGGAGCCCCAGAAAATTGAACACTGAAGCTTTCTTT	CAWSPRKLNTEAFF
TRBJ2-7	NA	TRBV5-1	TGCGCCAGCAGCCGGACTTCGGGCGAGCAGTACTTC	CASSRTSGEQYF
TRBJ1-2	NA	TRBV4-1	TGCGCCAGCAGCCAGGGGGGGGATCGGCGGATCTATGGCTACACCTTC	CASSQGGDRRIYGYTF
TRBJ1-2	NA	TRBV6-5	TGTGCCAGCAGGAGAGAGGCGGCGTATGGCTACACCTTC	CASRREAAYGYTF
TRBJ1-2	NA	TRBV15	TGTGCCACCAGCAGAGGGGGAGGGTGGAACTATGGCTACACCTTC	CATSRGGGWNYGYTF
TRBJ1-6	TRBD1	TRBV5-6	TGTGCCAGCAGCTTTGGGACAGCCCGACTTCGGGGTAATTCACCCCTCCACTTT	CASSFGTARLRGNSPLHF
TRBJ1-3	NA	TRBV11-2	TGTGCCAGCAGGGCCCCGGGGTTACTCTCTGGAAACACCATATATTTT	CASRAPGLLSGNTIYF
TRBJ1-5	NA	TRBV28	TGTGCCAGCAGCCCACCTAGCGACAGAGAGCCCCAGCATTTT	CASSPPSDREPQHF
TRBJ2-4	NA	TRBV7-9	TGTGCCAGCAGCCCCCCGTTCGGAGCCAAAAACATTCAGTACTTC	CASSPPFGAKNIQYF
TRBJ2-2	NA	TRBV28	TGTGCCAGCTGCCGGACCGGGGAGCTGTTTTTT	CASCRTGELFF
TRBJ1-1	TRBD1	TRBV15	TGTGCCACCAGCCCCTTCACCGGAACAGGGGGGACTGAAGCTTTCTTT	CATSPFTGTGGTEAFF
TRBJ2-1	NA	TRBV28	TGTGCCAGCAGCCTAAGGATCGGGAGTCAGAATGAGCAGTTCTTC	CASSLRIGSQNEQFF
TRBJ1-2	NA	TRBV28	TGTGCCAGCAGTTTGCGGGACTATGGCTACACCTTC	CASSLRDYGYTF
TRBJ2-7	TRBD1	TRBV7-9	TGTGCCAGCAGCCAACGGGACAGCTACGAGCAGTACTTC	CASSQRDSYEQYF
TRBJ2-1	NA	TRBV7-3	TGTGCCAGCAGCTTATATCAGCGGGCAGGGTACAATGAGCAGTTCTTC	CASSLYQRAGYNEQFF
TRBJ2-3	TRBD2	TRBV7-3	TGTGCCAGCAGCTCCACCGGGACTAGCGTAGATACGCAGTATTTT	CASSSTGTSVDTQYF
TRBJ2-1	TRBD1	TRBV9	TGTGCCAGCAGCGTAGGACGTGGGACAGTGGCTGAGCAGTTCTTC	CASSVGRGTVAEQFF
TRBJ2-2	NA	TRBV7-6	TGTGCCAGCACCCCTCTGGAAGGGGCCCCGACTTACACCGGGGAGCTGTTTTTT	CASTPLEGAPTYTGELFF
TRBJ1-6	NA	TRBV21-1	TGTGCCAGCAGCAAAGAGAGCAGGGGCAGCAGCGGGGAAAATTCACCCCTCCACTTT	CASSKESRGSSGENSPLHF
TRBJ1-1	TRBD1	TRBV7-9	TGTGCCAGCAAGCTCCAGGGGGCGGGAAACACTGAAGCTTTCTTT	CASKLQGAGNTEAFF
TRBJ2-5	NA	TRBV18	TGTGCCAGCTCACGCGAGGAAGAGACCCAGTACTTC	CASSREEETQYF
TRBJ1-6	NA	TRBV5-6	TGTGCCAGCAGCTTGGCCGTTTCACCCCTCCACTTT	CASSLAVSPLHF
TRBJ1-5	NA	TRBV25-1	TGTGCCAGCAGTGAAAGCAGGGGCGGGCAGCCCCAGCATTTT	CASSESRGGQPQHF
TRBJ1-2	NA	TRBV9	TGTGCCAGCAGCGCCTGGGGCCGGGAGGGCTACACCTTC	CASSAWGREGYTF
TRBJ1-6	TRBD1	TRBV7-9	TGTGCCAGCAGCCGGACAGGGGGTGGTTATAATTCACCCCTCCATTTT	CASSRTGGGYNSPLHF
TRBJ1-1	NA	TRBV11-2	TGTGCCAGCAGCTTATATAGTCCCCGGGACATGAACACTGAAGCTTTCTTT	CASSLYSPRDMNTEAFF
TRBJ2-6	NA	TRBV27	TGTGCCAGCTCTAAGAATGGGGCCAACGTCCTGACTTTC	CASSKNGANVLTF
TRBJ1-2	NA	TRBV19	TGTGCCAGTAGTATAGGCGGGGAGCCTGAAAGCTACACCTTC	CASSIGGEPESYTF
TRBJ1-1	NA	TRBV19	TGTGCCAGTAGGGGCGCCTCCCACACTGAAGCTTTCTTT	CASRGASHTEAFF
TRBJ2-5	TRBD2	TRBV14	TGTGCCAGCAGCCAAGATTTACTAGCGGGGGGGAAAGAGACCCAGTACTTC	CASSQDLLAGGKETQYF
TRBJ1-1	NA	TRBV28	TGTGCCAGCAGTTGGATGACTGTTGGGGCTTTCTTT	CASSWMTVGAFF
TRBJ1-1	NA	TRBV28	TGTGCCAGCAGTTTAACAGGGCGCCCTAACACTGAAGCTTTCTTT	CASSLTGRPNTEAFF